This is a list of T cell receptor beta chains from one sample in a study of blood T cell repertoires in COVID-19. The method was immunoSEQ multiplex PCR; TCRdb's version includes in-frame clones alone and lacks a portion of them. The repertoire includes hundreds of thousands of clones, approximately 89% of them detected once, and approximately 6% sits in the top ten. Material for sequencing was peripheral blood. The receptor source for this set is a woman aged 25 to 39 with COVID-19, enrolled during active disease. Each CDR3 is given with its conserved first and last residue. The order of the fields is CDR3 protein, CDR3 DNA, V gene, J gene, D gene, clone size. The D gene is left open where the match is weak. The size entry is marked missing in some rows and otherwise reads once, few, many or a size class.

CASSATGGKNIQYF	TGTGCCAGCAGCGCGACAGGGGGCAAAAACATTCAGTACTTC	TRBV5-4	TRBJ2-4	TRBD1	.
CASSLGPTGFPGYTF	TGTGCCAGCAGCTTAGGCCCGACAGGGTTCCCTGGCTACACCTTC	TRBV11-2	TRBJ1-2	TRBD1	.
CASTPSGGADTQYF	TGTGCCAGCACCCCTAGCGGGGGGGCTGATACGCAGTATTTT	TRBV28	TRBJ2-3	TRBD2	.
CASSQGAGETGELFF	TGCGCCAGCAGCCAAGGGGCGGGAGAGACCGGGGAGCTGTTTTTT	TRBV4-1	TRBJ2-2	TRBD2	.
CASSLRRTGIGNQHGSPLHF	TGTGCCAGCTCGCTAAGAAGAACAGGGATCGGAAACCAGCATGGTTCACCCCTCCACTTT	TRBV18	TRBJ1-6	.	.
CASSPPLTGSYEQYF	TGCGCCAGCAGCCCCCCCTTAACGGGGTCCTACGAGCAGTACTTC	TRBV5-1	TRBJ2-7	.	.
CASSSQGDRGWNIQYF	TGTGCCAGTAGTTCCCAAGGGGACAGGGGTTGGAACATTCAGTACTTC	TRBV19	TRBJ2-4	TRBD1	.
CASSQEFTGGYNEQFF	TGCGCCAGCAGCCAAGAGTTTACAGGGGGCTACAATGAGCAGTTCTTC	TRBV4-3	TRBJ2-1	TRBD1	.
CASSPSTVSGNTIYF	TGTGCCAGCAGCCCATCGACAGTTTCTGGAAACACCATATATTTT	TRBV7-6	TRBJ1-3	.	.
CASSSLAGGGPHEQFF	TGTGCCAGCAGTTCCCTAGCTGGGGGGGGGCCCCATGAGCAGTTCTTC	TRBV27	TRBJ2-1	.	few
CASSPQAREEQTQYF	TGTGCCAGCAGCCCCCAGGCGCGGGAGGAACAGACCCAGTACTTC	TRBV5-4	TRBJ2-5	TRBD2	.
CASSDAGGSYNSPLHF	TGTGCCAGCAGCGACGCAGGGGGCTCCTATAATTCACCCCTCCACTTT	TRBV11-2	TRBJ1-6	TRBD1	.
CASSMQGATNEKLFF	TGTGCCAGTAGTATGCAGGGTGCAACTAATGAAAAACTGTTTTTT	TRBV19	TRBJ1-4	.	.
CASSPSPREDYNEQFF	TGTGCCAGCAGCCCCAGCCCCCGGGAAGACTACAATGAGCAGTTCTTC	TRBV7-6	TRBJ2-1	.	.
CAWSLGSGNNNEQFF	TGTGCCTGGAGTTTAGGTAGCGGGAATAACAATGAGCAGTTCTTC	TRBV30	TRBJ2-1	TRBD2	.
CATSPEAGGNQPQHF	TGTGCCACCAGCCCAGAGGCAGGGGGCAATCAGCCCCAGCATTTT	TRBV15	TRBJ1-5	.	.
CASSPPGGGGGELFF	TGTGCCAGCAGCCCCCCAGGAGGGGGCGGCGGGGAGCTGTTTTTT	TRBV7-2	TRBJ2-2	.	.
CASSPQQRGAGTDTQYF	TGTGCCAGCAGCCCTCAACAGCGGGGGGCGGGAACAGATACGCAGTATTTT	TRBV7-2	TRBJ2-3	TRBD2	.
CASSLGSGETYEQYF	TGTGCCAGCAGCCTCGGGAGCGGGGAGACCTACGAGCAGTACTTC	TRBV7-2	TRBJ2-7	TRBD2	.
CASSEAALITGRNSPLHF	TGTGCCAGCAGTGAAGCCGCCTTAATTACAGGTCGCAATTCACCCCTCCACTTT	TRBV6-1	TRBJ1-6	.	once
CASRPTGVGNNSPLHF	TGTGCCAGCAGACCCACAGGGGTCGGGAATAATTCACCCCTCCACTTT	TRBV28	TRBJ1-6	TRBD1	once
CASTGLAGGMETQYF	TGTGCCAGCACAGGACTAGCGGGAGGGATGGAGACCCAGTACTTC	TRBV5-4	TRBJ2-5	TRBD2	.
CASQSTPGPYGYTF	TGTGCCAGCCAATCCACCCCAGGGCCCTATGGCTACACCTTC	TRBV9	TRBJ1-2	.	.
CASSLSLGAGTYEQYF	TGTGCCAGCAGTTTATCTCTGGGGGCAGGGACCTACGAGCAGTACTTC	TRBV28	TRBJ2-7	.	.
CASSEAGTSGGKVDTQYF	TGTGCCAGCAGTGAAGCCGGGACTAGCGGGGGGAAGGTGGATACGCAGTATTTT	TRBV2	TRBJ2-3	TRBD2	.
CASPAPVYEREITGELFF	TGCGCCAGCCCAGCCCCTGTATACGAGCGGGAAATCACCGGGGAGCTGTTTTTT	TRBV4-3	TRBJ2-2	TRBD2	.
CASKLAGMNTEAFF	TGTGCCAGCAAACTCGCAGGGATGAACACTGAAGCTTTCTTT	TRBV27	TRBJ1-1	.	.
CASSEFRDTQYF	TGTGCCAGCAGTGAATTTCGAGATACGCAGTATTTT	TRBV6-1	TRBJ2-3	.	.
CASSLAVLAGYNEQFF	TGTGCCAGCAGCTTAGCGGTGCTAGCGGGGTACAATGAGCAGTTCTTC	TRBV7-6	TRBJ2-1	TRBD2	.
CASSLFNEQFF	TGTGCCAGCAGCCTTTTTAATGAGCAGTTCTTC	TRBV5-6	TRBJ2-1	.	.
CASSLSRQGLNTEAFF	TGTGCCAGCAGTTTAAGTAGGCAGGGTCTGAACACTGAAGCTTTCTTT	TRBV28	TRBJ1-1	.	.
CASSLTSREQFF	TGCGCCAGCAGCCTAACTAGCAGGGAGCAGTTCTTC	TRBV5-1	TRBJ2-1	.	.
CASTSAGNNQPQHF	TGTGCCAGTACCTCAGCAGGGAACAATCAGCCCCAGCATTTT	TRBV19	TRBJ1-5	.	few
CASTGTQLAQYF	TGTGCCAGCACCGGGACTCAACTCGCCCAGTACTTC	TRBV2	TRBJ2-5	.	.
CASTPSRTTSLNGYTF	TGTGCCAGCACCCCATCCCGGACAACTTCCCTCAATGGCTACACCTTC	TRBV5-4	TRBJ1-2	.	.
CASSLSFEQYF	TGTGCCAGCAGCTTAAGCTTCGAGCAGTACTTC	TRBV7-8	TRBJ2-7	.	.
CASSQYGTSGGEQYF	TGTGCCAGCAGCCAATACGGGACTAGCGGGGGCGAGCAGTACTTC	TRBV5-8	TRBJ2-7	TRBD2	.
CAWSVQQGNYNEQFF	TGTGCCTGGAGTGTACAGCAGGGGAACTACAATGAGCAGTTCTTC	TRBV30	TRBJ2-1	.	once
CASSPATGVGTEAFF	TGTGCCAGCAGTCCAGCGACAGGGGTTGGGACTGAAGCTTTCTTT	TRBV6-5	TRBJ1-1	TRBD1	.
CASSGIGGTAYGYTF	TGTGCCAGCAGCGGTATTGGCGGGACAGCATATGGCTACACCTTC	TRBV9	TRBJ1-2	TRBD1	.
CAISLSAGENTGELFF	TGTGCCATCAGTCTATCAGCGGGGGAAAACACCGGGGAGCTGTTTTTT	TRBV10-3	TRBJ2-2	TRBD2	.
CASSPLRGGTDTQYF	TGTGCCAGCTCACCCCTTAGGGGTGGCACAGATACGCAGTATTTT	TRBV18	TRBJ2-3	.	.
CASSLEQAPHSPLHF	TGCGCCAGCAGCTTGGAGCAGGCTCCACATTCACCCCTCCACTTT	TRBV5-1	TRBJ1-6	.	once
CASSHTGTGPYNEQFF	TGTGCCAGCAGCCATACCGGGACAGGGCCTTACAATGAGCAGTTCTTC	TRBV3-1/TRBV3-2	TRBJ2-1	TRBD1	.
CASSLLGGETQYF	TGTGCCAGCAGTTTACTCGGTGGAGAGACCCAGTACTTC	TRBV12-3/TRBV12-4	TRBJ2-5	.	.
CASSPESGKGYTF	TGTGCCAGCAGCCCTGAATCGGGGAAAGGCTACACCTTC	TRBV11-2	TRBJ1-2	.	.
CASSQGDRGPSYNEQFF	TGCGCCAGCAGCCAAGGGGACAGGGGTCCCTCCTACAATGAGCAGTTCTTC	TRBV4-1	TRBJ2-1	TRBD1	.
CASSFFARSSSGNTIYF	TGTGCCAGCAGTTTCTTCGCCCGATCCAGCTCTGGAAACACCATATATTTT	TRBV28	TRBJ1-3	.	.
CAISTTGNTEAFF	TGTGCCATCAGTACGACAGGGAACACTGAAGCTTTCTTT	TRBV10-3	TRBJ1-1	.	few
CASRPGQVTPAFF	TGTGCCAGCAGACCGGGACAGGTGACGCCAGCTTTCTTT	TRBV2	TRBJ1-1	TRBD1	.
CASSSDRGLEKLFF	TGTGCCAGCAGCTCGGACAGGGGGCTAGAAAAACTGTTTTTT	TRBV7-2	TRBJ1-4	TRBD1	.
CASSEYRGQDTQYF	TGCGCCAGCAGTGAGTACAGGGGTCAAGATACGCAGTATTTT	TRBV10-1	TRBJ2-3	TRBD1	.
CASSLEPTGELFF	TGTGCCAGCAGCTTGGAGCCCACCGGGGAGCTGTTTTTT	TRBV5-6	TRBJ2-2	.	.
CASSPRGGRDGTGELFF	TGTGCCAGCAGCCCGAGGGGCGGGAGGGACGGCACCGGGGAGCTGTTTTTT	TRBV7-9	TRBJ2-2	TRBD2	.